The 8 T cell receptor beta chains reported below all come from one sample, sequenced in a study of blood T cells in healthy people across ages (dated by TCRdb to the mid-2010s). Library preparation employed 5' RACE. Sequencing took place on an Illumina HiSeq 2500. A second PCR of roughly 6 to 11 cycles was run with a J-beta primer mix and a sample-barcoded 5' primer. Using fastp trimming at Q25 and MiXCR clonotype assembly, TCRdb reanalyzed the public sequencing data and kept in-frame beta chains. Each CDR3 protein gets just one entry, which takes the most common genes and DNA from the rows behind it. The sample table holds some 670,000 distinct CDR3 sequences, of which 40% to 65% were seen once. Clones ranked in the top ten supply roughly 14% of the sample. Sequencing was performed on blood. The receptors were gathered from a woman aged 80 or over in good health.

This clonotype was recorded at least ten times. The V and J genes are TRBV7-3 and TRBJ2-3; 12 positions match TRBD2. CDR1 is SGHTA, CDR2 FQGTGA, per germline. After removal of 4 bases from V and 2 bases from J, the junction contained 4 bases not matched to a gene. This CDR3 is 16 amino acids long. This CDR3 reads CASSSSGGVLTDTQYF. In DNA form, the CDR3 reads TGTGCCAGCAGCTCTAGCGGGGGGGTTCTCACAGATACGCAGTATTTT. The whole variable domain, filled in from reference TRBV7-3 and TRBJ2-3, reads GAGVSQTPSNKVTEKGKYVELRCDPISGHTALYWYRQSLGQGPEFLIYFQGTGAADDSGLPNDRFFAVRPEGSVSTLKIQRTERGDSAVYLCASSSSGGVLTDTQYFGPGTRLTVL.

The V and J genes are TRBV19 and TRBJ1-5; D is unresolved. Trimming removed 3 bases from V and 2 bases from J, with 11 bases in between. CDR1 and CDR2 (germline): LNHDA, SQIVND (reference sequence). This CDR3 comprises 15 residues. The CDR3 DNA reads TGTGCCAGTAGTATCGGTCAATACGGCAATCAGCCCCAGCATTTT. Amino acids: CASSIGQYGNQPQHF.

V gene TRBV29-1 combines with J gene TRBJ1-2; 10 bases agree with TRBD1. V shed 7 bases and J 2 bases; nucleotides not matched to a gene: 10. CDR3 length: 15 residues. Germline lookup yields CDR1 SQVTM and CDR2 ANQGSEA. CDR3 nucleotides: TGCAGCGCAACCGGGACAGGGGATCGGAACTATGGCTACACCTTC. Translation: CSATGTGDRNYGYTF.

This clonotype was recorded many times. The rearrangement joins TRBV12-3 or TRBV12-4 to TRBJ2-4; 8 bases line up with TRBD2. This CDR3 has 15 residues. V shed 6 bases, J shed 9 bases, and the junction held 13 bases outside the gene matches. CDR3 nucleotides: TGTGCCAGCAGCTCGCGTGGTAGCGGGAATGGCATTCAGTACTTC. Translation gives CASSSRGSGNGIQYF.

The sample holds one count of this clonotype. The CDR3 region has the DNA TGTGCCAGCAGACAAAGACTAGCGGACACAGATACGCAGTATTTT. Protein product: CASRQRLADTDTQYF. The rearrangement joins TRBV5-4 to TRBJ2-3; 9 nucleotides align to TRBD2. The length of the CDR3 is 15 residues. The germline gives CDR1 SGHNT, CDR2 YYREEE (reference sequence). Germline trimming cut 5 bases from V and 2 bases from J; bases unmatched to any gene: 6.

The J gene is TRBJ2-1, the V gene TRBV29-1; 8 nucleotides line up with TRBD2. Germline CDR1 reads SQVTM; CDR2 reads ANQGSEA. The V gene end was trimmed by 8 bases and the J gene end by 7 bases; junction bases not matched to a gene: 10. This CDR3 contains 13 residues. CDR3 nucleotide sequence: TGCAGCACGCCGGGAGGGCTTCAGAATGAGCAGTTCTTC. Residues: CSTPGGLQNEQFF.

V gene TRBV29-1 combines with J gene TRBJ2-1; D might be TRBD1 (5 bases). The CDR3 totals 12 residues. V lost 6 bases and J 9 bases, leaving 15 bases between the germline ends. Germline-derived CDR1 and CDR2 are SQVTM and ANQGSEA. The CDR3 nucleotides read TGCAGCGTCAGACCCGGCCAGGGTGAGCAGTTCTTC. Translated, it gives CSVRPGQGEQFF.

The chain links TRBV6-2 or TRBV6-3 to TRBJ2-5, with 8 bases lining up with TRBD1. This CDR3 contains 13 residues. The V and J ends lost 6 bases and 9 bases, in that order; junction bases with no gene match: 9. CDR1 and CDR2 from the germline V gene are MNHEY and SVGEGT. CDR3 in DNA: TGTGCCAGCAGGACAGGGGCCGCGGTGGCCCAGTACTTC. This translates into CASRTGAAVAQYF.